This entry is about one T cell receptor (beta chain). Its specificity is not known. These data belong to a study of cytomegalovirus exposure and HLA in healthy donors. Study background: The same platform as the roughly 670 first-cohort repertoires was used for the roughly 130 validation repertoires, a later analysis reported. Study conclusions and caveats: In vitro experiments confirmed that three CMV-associated chains were specific for CMV antigens. According to a subsequent analysis, TCR clusters from the first cohort were inclined to appear together in the roughly 130 validation repertoires. Some TCR beta chains (more than 150 of them) were listed as cytomegalovirus-associated.

The trim removed 4 bases at V and 4 bases at J, leaving 3 bases unmatched. The germline CDR1 and CDR2 sequences are MDHEN and SYDVKM. The CDR3 sequence is 13 residues long. Assay: immunoSEQ multiplex PCR; the TCRdb copy retains only in-frame clones and omits some. The sample holds around 98,000 clones; about 90% are singletons and the top ten take under 6.5%. Sequencing input: PBMCs. The TCR was taken from a man between 18 and 29 years old in good health and CMV-seropositive. This chain uses TRBV28 with TRBJ2-5, with 7 bases aligning to TRBD2. The CDR3 region has the DNA TGTGCCAGCAGTTCGGGGGGAGCAGAGACCCAGTACTTC. It encodes CASSSGGAETQYF. Full variable domain (rest looked up from reference TRBV28 and TRBJ2-5): DVKVTQSSRYLVKRTGEKVFLECVQDMDHENMFWYRQDPGLGLRLIYFSYDVKMKEKGDIPEGYSVSREKKERFSLILESASTNQTSMYLCASSSGGAETQYFGPGTRLLVL.